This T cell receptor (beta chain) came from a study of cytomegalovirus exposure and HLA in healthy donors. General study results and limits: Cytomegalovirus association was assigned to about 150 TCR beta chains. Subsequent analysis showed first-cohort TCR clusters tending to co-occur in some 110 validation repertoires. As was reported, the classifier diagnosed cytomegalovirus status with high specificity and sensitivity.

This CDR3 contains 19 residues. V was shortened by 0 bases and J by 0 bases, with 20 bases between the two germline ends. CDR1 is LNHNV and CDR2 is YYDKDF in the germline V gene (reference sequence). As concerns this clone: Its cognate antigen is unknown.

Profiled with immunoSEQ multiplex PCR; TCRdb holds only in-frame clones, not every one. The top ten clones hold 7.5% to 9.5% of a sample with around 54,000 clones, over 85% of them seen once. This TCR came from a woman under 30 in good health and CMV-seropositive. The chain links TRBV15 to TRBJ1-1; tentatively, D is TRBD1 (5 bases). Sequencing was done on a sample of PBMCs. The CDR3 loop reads CATSRDTAAGTRVNTEAFF. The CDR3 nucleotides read TGTGCCACCAGCAGAGATACCGCGGCGGGGACGAGGGTGAACACTGAAGCTTTCTTT.